The source of this T cell receptor beta chain is a study of blood T cell repertoires in COVID-19. This clone was observed once. Germline V gene sequence: CDR1 LGHDT, CDR2 YNNKEL (reference sequence). This CDR3 comprises 14 residues. V shed 4 bases and J shed 1 base, with 5 bases lying between them. Some clones are missing from TCRdb's copy, which holds only in-frame ones; the method was immunoSEQ multiplex PCR. The table has 200,000 to 250,000 clones, about 83% seen once. The sequence was collected from a woman aged 45-59 years who had been exposed to COVID-19. This sequence joins TRBV3-1 (or the pseudogene TRBV3-2) and TRBJ2-6; D gene ambiguous. The sample taken for sequencing was PBMCs or T cells enriched from blood (not recorded which). The CDR3 region is CASSLQSGANVLTF. Here the CDR3 DNA reads TGTGCCAGCAGCCTGCAGTCTGGGGCCAACGTCCTGACTTTC.